This T cell receptor (beta chain) was identified during a study of PD-1 blockade in classical Hodgkin lymphoma. Findings of the study overall: It was reported that newly diagnosed patients had less baseline TCR diversity than healthy donors.

TCRdb's copy holds only in-frame clones and misses some; the assay was immunoSEQ multiplex PCR. The sample carries about 30,000 clones, about 86% recorded once. Time point: cycle 4 day 1 (C4D1), after 6 weeks of nivolumab. All trial patients relapsed after autologous stem cell transplantation. It was by magnetic negative selection that CD4+ T cells were purified from thawed PBMCs. In the case of this clone: The antigen is unknown.

The source material was CD4+ T cells from blood, sampled before the fourth cycle of nivolumab. The TCR was taken from a human donor with classical Hodgkin lymphoma.

As DNA, the CDR3 is TGTGCCAGCACCTCGGGACAGGGGCTCGAAAAACTGTTTTTT. As protein: CASTSGQGLEKLFF. The chain is built from TRBV28 and TRBJ1-4; 10 bases fit TRBD1. The ends lost 7 bases at V and 8 bases at J; junction bases unmatched: 7. Germline values: CDR1 MDHEN, CDR2 SYDVKM. The CDR3 totals 14 residues.